This T cell receptor beta chain originates from a study of shared clonotypes between healthy human individuals. CDR3 length equals 15 residues. Per the germline V gene, CDR1 is LNHNV and CDR2 is YYDKDF (reference sequence). The V and J ends lost 3 bases and 1 base respectively, with 12 bases between them. Some clones are missing from TCRdb's copy, which holds only in-frame ones; the method was immunoSEQ multiplex PCR. This table has 450,000 to 500,000 clones, 70% to 80% appearing once. Sequencing used PBMCs. The V and J genes are TRBV15 and TRBJ1-1, with D perhaps TRBD1 (5 bases). The receptor was isolated from a woman in her 40s in good health. Some clones in this sample may be carry-over from other donors' samples. The CDR3 region is CATSSRPGGNTEAFF. CDR3 sequence (DNA): TGTGCCACCAGCAGCCGGCCCGGGGGGAACACTGAAGCTTTCTTT.